This TCR beta chain was profiled in a study of CD8 T cells in ankylosing spondylitis. Germline V gene data show CDR1 as MNHEY and CDR2 as SMNVEV (reference sequence). CDR3 size: 13 residues. V was cut by 0 bases and J by 3 bases, with 6 bases left in between. Scientists made TCR beta libraries using quantitative 5'-RACE with molecular barcodes. TCRdb analysed the 5' RACE reads with MiXCR anew, one entry per CDR3 protein. Counted here are about 220,000 distinct CDR3 sequences, 6% to 8% occurring once; the ten biggest clones make up about 14%. This clonotype came up many times. Its antigen is as yet unknown. General study results and limits: Reportedly, significant enrichment of disease-linked clones occurred in matched ankylosing spondylitis synovial fluid. The study identified a TCR beta motif of under ten highly homologous variants that appeared characteristic of ankylosing spondylitis blood.

The TCR originated in a male donor with ankylosing spondylitis. The chain has TRBV27 and TRBJ2-7, with unresolved D. The sequencing sample was made of blood, either unsorted or a sorted T cell fraction (not recorded which). The CDR3 is CASSLSQFYEQYF. CDR3 bases: TGTGCCAGCAGTTTATCCCAGTTCTACGAGCAGTACTTC.